This T cell receptor (beta chain) was recovered during a study of a mutant IDH1 vaccine in newly diagnosed glioma. Turning to the study itself: Treated patients comprised around 60% males and around 38% females, mean age approximately 38 years.

Comments on this clone: Its antigen is not identified.

Clones were read by immunoSEQ multiplex PCR, and TCRdb kept only the in-frame ones, dropping some. The sample lists approximately 41,000 clones, about 91% seen once, with around 3.9% in the top ten. Study-level findings and limits: Changes in top peripheral clonotypes did not appear linked to pseudoprogression.

Looked up from germline, CDR1 is SGHRS and CDR2 is YFSETQ. This CDR3 contains 16 residues. Trimming at V came to 3 bases and at J to 5 bases, leaving 8 bases not matched to a gene. Noted time point: week 23, last vaccination. Vaccine doses each comprised 300 ug of mutant IDH1 20-mer peptide, with topical imiquimod. The source was PBMCs, collected from a glioma patient whose treatment included an IDH1 peptide vaccine. The rearrangement uses TRBV5-1 and TRBJ2-3; TRBD2 matches 11 bases. This receptor was obtained from a man aged 45 to 65 with glioma. CDR3: CASSSLDGTSGDTQYF. The CDR3 coding sequence is TGCGCCAGCAGCTCACTCGATGGGACTAGCGGAGATACGCAGTATTTT.